Listed below are T cell receptor beta chains from one sample, sequenced in a study of read filtering for tumor transcriptome and immune sequencing. Each CDR3 protein gets one entry after TCRdb re-called the reads with MiXCR. The table has approximately 150,000 distinct CDR3 sequences, approximately 13% seen once; the top ten hold 7.5% to 9.5%. Sequencing was carried out using a population of CD138-negative cells sorted from bone marrow. The receptors stem from a donor aged 40 or older with multiple myeloma. The CDR3 runs from the conserved cysteine through the conserved F or W. The D gene is left open where the match is weak. A clone size is listed for some rows: how often the clone was seen (once, few, many), or a class if it is expanded.

V gene,D gene,clone size,J gene,CDR3 DNA,CDR3 protein
TRBV6-1,TRBD2,many,TRBJ2-1,TGTGCCAGCAGGGAGACTAGCGGGGAATACAATGAGCAGTTCTTC,CASRETSGEYNEQFF
TRBV6-5,TRBD1,many,TRBJ2-1,TGTGCCAGCAGTCGCCGGGACAGGACCGCGGAACTCAATGAGCAGTTCTTC,CASSRRDRTAELNEQFF
TRBV10-3,TRBD1,many,TRBJ2-2,TGTGCCATCAGGGCCGGGACAGGGGACACCGGGGAGCTGTTTTTT,CAIRAGTGDTGELFF
TRBV7-9,.,.,TRBJ1-2,TGTGCCAGCAGCTCCCAAATGATCGGCAAAACCTTC,CASSSQMIGKTF
TRBV6-2/TRBV6-3,.,many,TRBJ2-7,TGTGCCAGCAGTTACTCCAGGGATTACGAGCAGTACTTC,CASSYSRDYEQYF
TRBV4-1,TRBD2,many,TRBJ2-1,TGCGCCAGCAGCCAAGAAGGCGGGAGAAGCGATGAGCAGTTCTTC,CASSQEGGRSDEQFF
TRBV29-1,.,many,TRBJ2-5,TGCAGCGTCGGGGGTCGGGAGCAGTACCAAGAGACCCAGTACTTC,CSVGGREQYQETQYF
TRBV20-1,TRBD2,many,TRBJ2-1,TGCAGTGCTAGAGATACTGCGGGGGTGGGGTACAATGAGCAGTTCTTC,CSARDTAGVGYNEQFF
TRBV5-6,.,few,TRBJ2-5,TGTGCCAGCAGCCCCCTTGGACAGAGAGACCGAGAGACCCAGTACTTC,CASSPLGQRDRETQYF
TRBV7-9,TRBD2,many,TRBJ2-1,TGTGCCAGCAGCTTAAAGAGCGGGACTAGTGGTGGCAATGAGCAGTTCTTC,CASSLKSGTSGGNEQFF
TRBV19,.,many,TRBJ1-1,TGTGCCAGTAGTATCTGGGGAAACACTGAAGCTTTCTTT,CASSIWGNTEAFF
TRBV9,TRBD2,many,TRBJ2-7,TGTGCCAGCAGCGTAGGAGCGGGAGGGTACGAGCAGTACTTC,CASSVGAGGYEQYF
TRBV20-1,.,many,TRBJ2-1,TGCAGTGAGCAGGGTGCGAGCGATGAGCAGTTCTTC,CSEQGASDEQFF